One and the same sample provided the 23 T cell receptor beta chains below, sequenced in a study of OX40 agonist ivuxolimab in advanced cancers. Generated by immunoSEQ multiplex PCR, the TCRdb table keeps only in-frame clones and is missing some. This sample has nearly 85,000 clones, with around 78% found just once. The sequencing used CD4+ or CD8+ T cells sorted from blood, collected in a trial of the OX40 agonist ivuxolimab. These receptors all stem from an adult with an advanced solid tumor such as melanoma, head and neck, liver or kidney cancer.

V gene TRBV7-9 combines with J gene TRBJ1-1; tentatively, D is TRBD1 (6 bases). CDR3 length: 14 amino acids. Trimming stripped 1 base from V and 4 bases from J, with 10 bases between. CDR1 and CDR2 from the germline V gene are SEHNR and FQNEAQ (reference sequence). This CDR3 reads CASSLGGGATEAFF. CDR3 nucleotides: TGTGCCAGCAGCTTAGGAGGGGGGGCCACTGAAGCTTTCTTT.

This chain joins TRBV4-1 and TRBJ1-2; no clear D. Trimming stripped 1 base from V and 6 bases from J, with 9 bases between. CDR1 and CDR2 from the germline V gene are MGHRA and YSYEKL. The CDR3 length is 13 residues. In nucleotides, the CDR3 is TGCGCCAGCAGCCAAGGCATGGCAGATGGCTACACCTTC. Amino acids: CASSQGMADGYTF.

For the CDR3, the DNA is TGTGCCAGCAGTTATTCAGCGGGGACTAGCACAGATACGCAGTATTTT. This translates into CASSYSAGTSTDTQYF. The rearrangement uses TRBV6-6 and TRBJ2-3; 7 nucleotides align to TRBD2. Germline V gene data show CDR1 as MNHNY and CDR2 as SVGAGI (reference sequence). This CDR3 has 16 amino acids. V was pared by 3 bases and J by 0 bases, with 6 bases of the junction left unmatched.

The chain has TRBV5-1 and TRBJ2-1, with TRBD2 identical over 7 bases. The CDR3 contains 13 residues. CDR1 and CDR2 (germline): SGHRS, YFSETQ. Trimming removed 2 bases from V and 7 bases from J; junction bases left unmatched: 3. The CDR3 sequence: CASSLGRVNEQFF. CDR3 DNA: TGCGCCAGCAGCTTAGGGAGGGTGAATGAGCAGTTCTTC.

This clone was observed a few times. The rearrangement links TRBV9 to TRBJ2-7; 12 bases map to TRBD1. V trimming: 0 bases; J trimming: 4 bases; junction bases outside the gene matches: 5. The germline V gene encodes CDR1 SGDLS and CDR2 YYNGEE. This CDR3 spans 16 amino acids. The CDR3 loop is CASSVGGTGGRYEQYF. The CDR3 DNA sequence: TGTGCCAGCAGCGTAGGAGGGACAGGGGGCCGGTACGAGCAGTACTTC.

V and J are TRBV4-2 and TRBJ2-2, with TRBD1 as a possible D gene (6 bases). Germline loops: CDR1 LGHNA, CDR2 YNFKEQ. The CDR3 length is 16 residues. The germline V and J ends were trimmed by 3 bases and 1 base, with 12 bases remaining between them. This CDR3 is CASSHPWGQNTGELFF. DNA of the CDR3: TGTGCCAGCAGCCACCCGTGGGGGCAGAACACCGGGGAGCTGTTTTTT.

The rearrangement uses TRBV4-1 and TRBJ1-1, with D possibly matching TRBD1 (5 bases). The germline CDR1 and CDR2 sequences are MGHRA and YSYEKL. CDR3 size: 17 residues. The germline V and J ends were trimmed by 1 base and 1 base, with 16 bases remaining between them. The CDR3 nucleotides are TGCGCCAGCAGCCAAGTGAGAGGTCATACAGGGAACACTGAAGCTTTCTTT. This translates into CASSQVRGHTGNTEAFF.

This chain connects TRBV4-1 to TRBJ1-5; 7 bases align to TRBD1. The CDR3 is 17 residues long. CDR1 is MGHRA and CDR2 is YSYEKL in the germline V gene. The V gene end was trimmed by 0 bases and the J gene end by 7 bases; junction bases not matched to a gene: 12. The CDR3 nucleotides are TGCGCCAGCAGCCAAGATCCCCCGACAGGGCCAGGACAGCCCCAGCATTTT. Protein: CASSQDPPTGPGQPQHF.

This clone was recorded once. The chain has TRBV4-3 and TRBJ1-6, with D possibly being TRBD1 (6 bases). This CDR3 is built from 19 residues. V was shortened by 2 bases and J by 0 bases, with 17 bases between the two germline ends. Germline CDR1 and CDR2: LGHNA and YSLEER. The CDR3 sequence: CASSQSGRDTSSYNSPLHF. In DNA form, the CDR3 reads TGCGCCAGCAGCCAAAGCGGTCGGGACACAAGCTCCTATAATTCACCCCTCCACTTT.

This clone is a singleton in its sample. In DNA, the CDR3 is TGTGCCAGCAGCGCCCCGGACGGTGGGGAAGAAAAACTGTTTTTT. This gives the protein CASSAPDGGEEKLFF. The chain employs TRBV5-4 and TRBJ1-4; D remains ambiguous. Per germline, CDR1 SGHNT and CDR2 YYREEE (reference sequence). The V and J ends lost 4 bases and 8 bases respectively, with 18 bases between them. This CDR3 contains 15 residues.

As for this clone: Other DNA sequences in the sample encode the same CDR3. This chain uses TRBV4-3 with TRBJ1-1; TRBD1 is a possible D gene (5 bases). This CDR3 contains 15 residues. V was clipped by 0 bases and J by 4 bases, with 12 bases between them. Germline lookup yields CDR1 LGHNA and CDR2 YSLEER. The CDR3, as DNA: TGCGCCAGCAGCCAAGAGGAGGGACGAGGCACTGAAGCTTTCTTT. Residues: CASSQEEGRGTEAFF.

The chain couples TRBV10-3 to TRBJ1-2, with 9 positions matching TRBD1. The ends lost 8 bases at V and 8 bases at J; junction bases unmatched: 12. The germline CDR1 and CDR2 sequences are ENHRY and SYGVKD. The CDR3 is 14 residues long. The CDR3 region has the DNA TGTGCCATCGTCGGGACAGGGCGGGTAGGGGGCTACACCTTC. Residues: CAIVGTGRVGGYTF.

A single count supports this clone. CDR3 DNA: TGTGCCAGCAGCTTAGGACACTCTGGAAACACCATATATTTT. Protein product: CASSLGHSGNTIYF. The chain has TRBV7-2 and TRBJ1-3, with no clear D. CDR1 is SGHTA, CDR2 FQGNSA, per germline. The ends were cut back, 1 base at V and 0 bases at J, with 4 bases in the middle. The CDR3 spans 14 residues. Full variable domain (rest looked up from reference TRBV7-2 and TRBJ1-3): GAGVSQSPSNKVTEKGKDVELRCDPISGHTALYWYRQSLGQGLEFLIYFQGNSAPDKSGLPSDRFSAERTGGSVSTLTIQRTQQEDSAVYLCASSLGHSGNTIYFGEGSWLTVV.

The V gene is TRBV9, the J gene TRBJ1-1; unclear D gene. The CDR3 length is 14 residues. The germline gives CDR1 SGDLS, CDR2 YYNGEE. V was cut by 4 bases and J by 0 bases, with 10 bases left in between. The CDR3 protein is CASSFWGMNTEAFF. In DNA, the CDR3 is TGTGCCAGCAGCTTTTGGGGAATGAACACTGAAGCTTTCTTT.

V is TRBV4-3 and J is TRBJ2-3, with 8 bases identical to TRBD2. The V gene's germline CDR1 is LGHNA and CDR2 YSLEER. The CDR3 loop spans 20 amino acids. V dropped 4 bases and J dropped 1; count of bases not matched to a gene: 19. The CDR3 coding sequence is TGCGCCAGCAGCCCCGACCTGACATCCGGGACTAGTGTACGCACAGATACGCAGTATTTT. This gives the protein CASSPDLTSGTSVRTDTQYF.

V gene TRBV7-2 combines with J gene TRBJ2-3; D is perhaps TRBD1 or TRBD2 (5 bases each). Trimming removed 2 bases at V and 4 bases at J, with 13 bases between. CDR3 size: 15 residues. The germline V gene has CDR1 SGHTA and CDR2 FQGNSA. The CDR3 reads CASSLIWGSSDTQYF. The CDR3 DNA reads TGTGCCAGCAGCTTAATCTGGGGGAGCTCAGATACGCAGTATTTT.

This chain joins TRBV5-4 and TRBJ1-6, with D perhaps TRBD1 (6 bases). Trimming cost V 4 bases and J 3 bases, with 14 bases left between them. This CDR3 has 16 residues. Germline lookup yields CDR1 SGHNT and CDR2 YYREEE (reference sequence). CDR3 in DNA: TGTGCCAGCAGCCTGGGGGGGGCTGGCTATAATTCACCCCTCCACTTT. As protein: CASSLGGAGYNSPLHF. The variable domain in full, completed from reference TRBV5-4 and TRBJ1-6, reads ETGVTQSPTHLIKTRGQQVTLRCSSQSGHNTVSWYQQALGQGPQFIFQYYREEENGRGNFPPRFSGLQFPNYSSELNVNALELDDSALYLCASSLGGAGYNSPLHFGNGTRLTVT.

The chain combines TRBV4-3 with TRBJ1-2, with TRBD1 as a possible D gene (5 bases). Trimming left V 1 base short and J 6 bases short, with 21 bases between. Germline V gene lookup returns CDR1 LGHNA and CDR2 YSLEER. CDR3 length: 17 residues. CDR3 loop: CASSQGGGPTLADGYTF. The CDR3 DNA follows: TGCGCCAGCAGCCAAGGTGGGGGACCAACATTAGCGGATGGCTACACCTTC.

The DNA of the CDR3 is TGCGCCAGCAGCCAGGGACAGTCTTTAAACTCCTACGAGCAGTACTTC. This sequence encodes CASSQGQSLNSYEQYF. This chain joins TRBV4-1 and TRBJ2-7, with 7 bases lining up with TRBD1. Trimming took 3 bases from V and 0 from J; bases not matched to a gene: 8. Germline values: CDR1 MGHRA, CDR2 YSYEKL. The CDR3 is 16 amino acids.

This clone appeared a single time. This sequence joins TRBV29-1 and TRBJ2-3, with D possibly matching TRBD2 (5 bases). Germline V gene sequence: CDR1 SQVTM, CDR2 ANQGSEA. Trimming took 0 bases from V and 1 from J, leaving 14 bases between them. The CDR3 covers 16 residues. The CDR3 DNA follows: TGCAGCGTTGAAGATATAAGACGGGGAGGCACAGATACGCAGTATTTT. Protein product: CSVEDIRRGGTDTQYF.

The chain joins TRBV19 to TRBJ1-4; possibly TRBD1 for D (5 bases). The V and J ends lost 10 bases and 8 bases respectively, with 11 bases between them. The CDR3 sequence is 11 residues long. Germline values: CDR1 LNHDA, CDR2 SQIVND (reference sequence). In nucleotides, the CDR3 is TGTGCCATCAAGGGGAGGGAAAAACTGTTTTTT. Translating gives CAIKGREKLFF. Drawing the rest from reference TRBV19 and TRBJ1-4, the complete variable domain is DGGITQSPKYLFRKEGQNVTLSCEQNLNHDAMYWYRQDPGQGLRLIYYSQIVNDFQKGDIAEGYSVSREKKESFPLTVTSAQKNPTAFYLCAIKGREKLFFGSGTQLSVL.

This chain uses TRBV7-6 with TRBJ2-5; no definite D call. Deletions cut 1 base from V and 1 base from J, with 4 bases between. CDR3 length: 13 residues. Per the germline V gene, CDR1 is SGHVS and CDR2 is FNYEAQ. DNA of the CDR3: TGTGCCAGCAGCTTAGTGGTCCAAGAGACCCAGTACTTC. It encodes CASSLVVQETQYF.

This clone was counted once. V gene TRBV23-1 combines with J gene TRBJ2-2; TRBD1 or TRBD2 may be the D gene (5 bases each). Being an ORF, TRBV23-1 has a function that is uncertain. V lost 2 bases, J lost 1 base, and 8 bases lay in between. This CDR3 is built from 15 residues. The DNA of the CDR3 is TGCGCCAGCAGTCAAGGGACCCGGAACACCGGGGAGCTGTTTTTT. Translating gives CASSQGTRNTGELFF.